This TCR beta chain stems from a study of blood T cell repertoires in COVID-19. For the study at large: The cDNA or gDNA used as material had been derived from T cells, B-cell-depleted T cells, or PBMCs.

TCRdb keeps only in-frame clones here, not all; method: immunoSEQ multiplex PCR. In the table there are around 450,000 clones, roughly 85% of which are singletons. Trimming took 8 bases from V and 7 from J, leaving 15 bases between them. CDR1 and CDR2 from the germline V gene are SGHAT and FQNNGV. The CDR3 is made up of 13 amino acids. V gene TRBV11-2 combines with J gene TRBJ2-1, with no clear D. This clonotype was sampled from a woman aged 18-30 years with acute COVID-19. What was sequenced was PBMCs or T cells enriched from blood (not recorded which). The CDR3 bases are TGTGCCAGCCGCAAACTGGTGGTGAATGAGCAGTTCTTC. It specifies CASRKLVVNEQFF.